The 22 T cell receptor beta chains given below trace back to one sample, sequenced in a study of regulatory T cells in long-lasting Graves disease (dated by TCRdb to the early 2020s). The sample's time point, from its label and the paper: persistent/refractory GD, antithyroid drugs over 5 years with positive TRAb. RNA was extracted from PBMCs in TRIzol for both TCR sequencing and RNA sequencing. The protocol used for the library was multiplex PCR. The instrument given in TCRdb is Illumina HiSeq 4000. TCR beta libraries were built with iRepertoire HTBI primers and Arm-PCR amplification of CDR3 regions. In TCRdb, the public reads were trimmed at Q25 with fastp and aligned with MiXCR, with productive beta chains retained. Every CDR3 protein is listed once, alongside the most common genes and DNA of its rows. This sample is represented by over 650,000 distinct CDR3 sequences; 25% to 30% of them were singletons. The ten biggest clones cover 42% of the sample.

The sample was peripheral blood mononuclear cells (PBMCs), taken when the disease was refractory, from a patient treated with antithyroid drugs. The receptors stem from a female donor with Graves disease.

Many counts were recorded for this clonotype. The gene calls are TRBV12-3 or TRBV12-4 and TRBJ2-5; TRBD2 is a possible D gene (6 bases). CDR3 length: 14 residues. V dropped 5 bases and J dropped 2 bases, with 12 bases sitting between them. The CDR3 DNA reads as TGTGCCAGCAGTCGACTAGTAGTGCAAGAGACCCAGTACTTC. Translating gives CASSRLVVQETQYF.

This clonotype was seen more than once but under ten times. This chain joins TRBV29-1 and TRBJ2-7; a weak D match, TRBD2 (6 bases). The CDR3 loop spans 12 amino acids. Germline-derived CDR1 and CDR2 are SQVTM and ANQGSEA. Trimming pared 4 bases from V and 4 bases from J, leaving 11 bases between. This CDR3 reads CSVAASAYEQYF. The CDR3 nucleotides are TGCAGCGTTGCGGCTAGCGCGTACGAGCAGTACTTC.

The chain combines TRBV20-1 with TRBJ1-2; D is ambiguous. Looked up from germline, CDR1 is DFQATT and CDR2 is SNEGSKA (reference sequence). This CDR3 contains 12 residues. Trimming cost V 3 bases and J 8 bases, with 13 bases left between them. CDR3 sequence: CSASVSGGGYTF. As DNA, the CDR3 is TGCAGTGCTAGTGTCTCCGGAGGCGGCTACACCTTC.

The J gene is TRBJ2-2, the V gene TRBV5-1; 14 bases map to TRBD2. This CDR3 has 16 residues. Germline lookup yields CDR1 SGHRS and CDR2 YFSETQ. V shed 3 bases and J 8 bases; nucleotides not matched to a gene: 6. The CDR3 here is CASSSGLAGVLGELFF. The CDR3, as DNA: TGCGCCAGCAGCTCGGGACTAGCGGGAGTTTTGGGGGAGCTGTTTTTT.

The chain links TRBV6-1 to TRBJ2-5; no reliable D call. Germline CDR1 is MNHNS and CDR2 is SASEGT. Between the trimmed V and J ends, which lost 4 bases and 0 bases, there was a span of 12 bases. This CDR3 region has 15 residues. Here the CDR3 reads CASSGQLGYQETQYF. The CDR3 DNA sequence: TGTGCCAGCAGTGGGCAACTCGGGTACCAAGAGACCCAGTACTTC.

This clonotype has ten or more counts. A much larger clone lies one base from this, so it may be a read error. The rearrangement links TRBV6-2 or TRBV6-3 to TRBJ2-5, with 7 bases fitting TRBD2. Germline CDR1 and CDR2: MNHEY and SVGEGT. The V and J ends lost 6 bases and 1 base, in that order; junction bases with no gene match: 2. The CDR3 extends over 13 amino acids. CDR3 nucleotide sequence: TGTGCCAGCAGCGGGACTACCCAAGAGACCCAGTACTTC. This sequence encodes CASSGTTQETQYF.

This clonotype has at least ten counts. The chain joins TRBV2 to TRBJ2-2; D may be TRBD2 (5 bases). Trimming removed 6 bases from V and 9 bases from J, with 17 bases in between. Germline-derived CDR1 and CDR2 are SNHLY and FYNNEI. There are 14 residues in the CDR3. The chain's CDR3 is CASRTERRERELFF. CDR3 bases: TGTGCCAGCAGAACAGAGCGTAGGGAGAGGGAGCTGTTTTTT.

Comment on this clonotype: This may be a read error, as it is one base from a much larger clone. The CDR3 here is CTSRPGGSNQPQHF. The CDR3, as DNA: TGTACCAGCAGGCCAGGGGGTAGCAATCAGCCCCAGCATTTT. This chain connects TRBV12-3 or TRBV12-4 to TRBJ1-5; 7 bases are a match to TRBD1. There are 14 residues in the CDR3.

This clonotype was detected ten times or more. This chain links TRBV6-1 with TRBJ2-2; D is uncertain. The CDR3 totals 18 residues. Trimming stripped 5 bases from V and 8 bases from J, with 27 bases between. Germline V gives CDR1 MNHNS, CDR2 SASEGT. The CDR3 sequence is CASSPNSPLAGSRGELFF. For the CDR3, the DNA is TGTGCCAGCAGTCCGAACTCGCCTCTTGCAGGTTCTCGGGGGGAGCTGTTTTTT.

This clonotype has ten or more counts. Here the CDR3 reads CASSPDRGYNSPLHF. CDR3 sequence (DNA): TGTGCCAGCAGCCCGGACAGGGGCTATAATTCACCCCTCCACTTT. The chain links TRBV3-1 to TRBJ1-6; 9 nucleotides line up with TRBD1. The CDR3 has 15 amino acids. Germline CDR1 is LGHDT and CDR2 is YNNKEL (reference sequence). The V gene end was trimmed by 4 bases and the J gene end by 3 bases; junction bases not matched to a gene: 1.

This clonotype turned up a few times. V and J are TRBV6-1 and TRBJ1-1; D remains ambiguous. Per germline, CDR1 MNHNS and CDR2 SASEGT. The CDR3 length is 14 residues. Deletions cut 1 base from V and 5 bases from J, with 11 bases between. The DNA of the CDR3 is TGTGCCAGCAGTGAAGGGGGTTGGGGAACTGAAGCTTTCTTT. Encoded protein: CASSEGGWGTEAFF.

The chain joins TRBV9 to TRBJ1-6; 8 positions match TRBD1. Germline CDR1 and CDR2: SGDLS and YYNGEE. J was trimmed by 7 bases and V by 1 base; bases with no gene match: 4. The CDR3 runs to 15 residues. The CDR3 DNA is TGTGCCAGCAGCGTATCGGACAGGGTAAATTCACCCCTCCACTTT. Translated: CASSVSDRVNSPLHF.

The genes are TRBV5-1 and TRBJ2-5; unclear D gene. CDR1 is SGHRS and CDR2 is YFSETQ in the germline V gene. This CDR3 has 14 amino acids. Trimming cost V 0 bases and J 5 bases, with 11 bases left between them. CDR3 sequence reads: CASSLGPTMETQYF. The CDR3 DNA reads as TGCGCCAGCAGCTTGGGGCCAACAATGGAGACCCAGTACTTC.

This clonotype was recorded a few times. This rearrangement joins TRBV9 to TRBJ1-4; 10 nucleotides line up with TRBD1. Germline CDR1 is SGDLS and CDR2 is YYNGEE. V lost 3 bases and J lost 6; bases outside the gene matches: 5. The CDR3 contains 15 residues. DNA of the CDR3: TGTGCCAGCAGCGGAGTGGGGACAGGGGATGAAAAACTGTTTTTT. This encodes CASSGVGTGDEKLFF.

In this sample, this clonotype turned up a few times. The V gene is TRBV11-1, the J gene TRBJ2-3; 12 bases map to TRBD2. Germline loops: CDR1 SGHAT, CDR2 FQDESV (reference sequence). This CDR3 comprises 17 residues. Losses at the gene ends were 4 bases for V and 5 bases for J; bases not matched to a gene: 10. CDR3 coding DNA: TGTGCCAGCAGCTCCTGGACTAGCGGGACCCTGCAAGATACGCAGTATTTT. It encodes CASSSWTSGTLQDTQYF.

The V call is TRBV7-3, the J call TRBJ2-3, with D hard to call. The CDR3 is 14 residues long. The V end lost 5 bases, the J end lost 2 bases, and 11 bases lay between the germline ends. Per germline, CDR1 SGHTA and CDR2 FQGTGA. The CDR3 here is CASSQTGPTDTQYF. DNA for the CDR3: TGTGCCAGCAGCCAAACGGGCCCCACAGATACGCAGTATTTT.

The rearrangement uses TRBV7-2 and TRBJ1-1, with D uncertain. V was clipped by 5 bases and J by 4 bases, with 11 bases between them. The CDR3 is 13 residues long. Germline CDR1 is SGHTA and CDR2 is FQGNSA. The CDR3 DNA reads as TGTGCCAGCAGCCCCCGGTTTGCCACTGAAGCTTTCTTT. Amino acids: CASSPRFATEAFF. Together with reference TRBV7-2 and TRBJ1-1, the CDR3 gives the full variable domain: GAGVSQSPSNKVTEKGKDVELRCDPISGHTALYWYRQSLGQGLEFLIYFQGNSAPDKSGLPSDRFSAERTGGSVSTLTIQRTQQEDSAVYLCASSPRFATEAFFGQGTRLTVV.

The rearrangement links TRBV24-1 to TRBJ2-7; 10 bases are a match to TRBD1. With 1 base clipped from V and 1 base from J, the junction kept 3 bases outside the gene matches. The CDR3 has 16 amino acids. The germline V gene encodes CDR1 KGHDR and CDR2 SFDVKD. This chain's CDR3 is CATSDFWGQGSYEQYF. The CDR3 DNA follows: TGTGCCACCAGTGATTTCTGGGGACAGGGGTCCTACGAGCAGTACTTC.

This chain connects TRBV3-1 to TRBJ1-1, with TRBD1 matching 7 bases. V was clipped by 4 bases and J by 7 bases; unmatched bases: 12. CDR1 and CDR2 from the germline V gene are LGHDT and YNNKEL (reference sequence). The CDR3 loop spans 15 amino acids. The CDR3 loop reads CASSPQGTPYHEAFF. The CDR3 nucleotides are TGTGCCAGCAGCCCACAGGGGACACCCTATCATGAAGCTTTCTTT. Full variable domain (missing parts from reference TRBV3-1 and TRBJ1-1): DTAVSQTPKYLVTQMGNDKSIKCEQNLGHDTMYWYKQDSKKFLKIMFSYNNKELIINETVPNRFSPKSPDKAHLNLHINSLELGDSAVYFCASSPQGTPYHEAFFGQGTRLTVV.

The genes are TRBV6-1 and TRBJ1-5, with D uncertain. Germline CDR1 is MNHNS and CDR2 is SASEGT. V was pared by 4 bases and J by 0 bases, with 10 bases between. The CDR3 totals 15 residues. CDR3 residues: CASSVARPSNQPQHF. The CDR3 nucleotides read TGTGCCAGCAGTGTGGCGCGCCCTAGCAATCAGCCCCAGCATTTT.

The chain couples TRBV20-1 to TRBJ2-7; 12 nucleotides align to TRBD2. The V and J ends lost 4 bases and 5 bases, in that order; junction bases with no gene match: 21. This CDR3 is 19 amino acids long. Per germline, CDR1 DFQATT and CDR2 SNEGSKA (reference sequence). The CDR3: CSAIPNGLAGRPRSHEQYF. The DNA of the CDR3 is TGCAGTGCTATCCCCAACGGACTAGCGGGAAGGCCGCGAAGCCACGAGCAGTACTTC.

V usage is TRBV6-1 and J usage is TRBJ2-3; 8 bases align to TRBD2. CDR1 MNHNS and CDR2 SASEGT come from the germline V gene. Unmatched junction bases numbered 18, after V lost 6 bases and J lost 4 bases. There are 18 residues in the CDR3. The CDR3 DNA reads TGTGCCAGCAGGTCTACACCGGCGGGGGGTTTCCGCGCAGATACGCAGTATTTT. It yields the protein CASRSTPAGGFRADTQYF.